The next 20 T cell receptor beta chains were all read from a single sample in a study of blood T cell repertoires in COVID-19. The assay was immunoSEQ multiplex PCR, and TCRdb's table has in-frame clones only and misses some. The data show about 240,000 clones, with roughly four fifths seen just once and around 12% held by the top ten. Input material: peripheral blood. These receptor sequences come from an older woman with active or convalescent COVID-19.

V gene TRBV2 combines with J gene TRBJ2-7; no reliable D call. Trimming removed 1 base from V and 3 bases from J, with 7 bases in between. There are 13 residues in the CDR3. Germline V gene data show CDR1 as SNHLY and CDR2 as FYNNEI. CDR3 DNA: TGTGCCAGCAGTGAAGGGCACTACTACGAGCAGTACTTC. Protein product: CASSEGHYYEQYF.

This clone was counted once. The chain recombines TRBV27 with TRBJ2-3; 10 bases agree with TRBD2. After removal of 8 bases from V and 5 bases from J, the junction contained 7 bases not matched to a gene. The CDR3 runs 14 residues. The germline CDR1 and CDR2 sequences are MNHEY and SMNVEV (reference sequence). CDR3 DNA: TGTGCCAGCTCCCCGGGACTAGCGATAGATACGCAGTATTTT. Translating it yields CASSPGLAIDTQYF.

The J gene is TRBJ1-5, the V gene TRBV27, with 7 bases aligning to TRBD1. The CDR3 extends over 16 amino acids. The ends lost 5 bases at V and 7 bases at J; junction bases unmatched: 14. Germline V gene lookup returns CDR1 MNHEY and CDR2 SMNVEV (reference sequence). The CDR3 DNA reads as TGTGCCAGCAGTCCCCTTTACAGGGGTGAAGGGCAGCCCCAGCATTTT. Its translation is CASSPLYRGEGQPQHF.

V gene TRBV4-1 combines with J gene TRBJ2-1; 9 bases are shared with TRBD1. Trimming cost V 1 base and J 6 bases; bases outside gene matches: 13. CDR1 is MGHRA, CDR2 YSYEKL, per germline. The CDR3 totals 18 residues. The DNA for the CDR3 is TGCGCCAGCAGCCAAGGTGCAACCTGGGACAGGGTTCCCAATGAGCAGTTCTTC. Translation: CASSQGATWDRVPNEQFF.

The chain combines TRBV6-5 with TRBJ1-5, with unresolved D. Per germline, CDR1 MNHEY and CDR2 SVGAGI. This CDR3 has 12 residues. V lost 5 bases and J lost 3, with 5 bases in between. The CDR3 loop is CASSPYNQPQHF. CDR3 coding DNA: TGTGCCAGCAGTCCTTACAATCAGCCCCAGCATTTT.

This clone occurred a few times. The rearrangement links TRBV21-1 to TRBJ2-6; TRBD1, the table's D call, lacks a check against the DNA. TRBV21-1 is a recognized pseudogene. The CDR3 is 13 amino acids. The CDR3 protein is CASSKPTGCVLTF. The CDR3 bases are TGTGCCAGCAGCAAACCAACAGGTTGCGTCCTGACTTTC.

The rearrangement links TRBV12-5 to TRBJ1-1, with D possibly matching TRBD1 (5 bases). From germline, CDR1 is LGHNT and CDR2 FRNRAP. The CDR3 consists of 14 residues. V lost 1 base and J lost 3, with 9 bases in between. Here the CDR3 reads CASGLGMGHTEAFF. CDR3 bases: TGTGCTAGTGGTTTGGGGATGGGGCACACTGAAGCTTTCTTT.

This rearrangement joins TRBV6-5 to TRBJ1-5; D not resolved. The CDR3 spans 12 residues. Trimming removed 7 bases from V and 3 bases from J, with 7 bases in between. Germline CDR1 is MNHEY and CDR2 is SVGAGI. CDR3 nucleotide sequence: TGTGCCAGCAAACAGCTCAATCAGCCCCAGCATTTT. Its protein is CASKQLNQPQHF.

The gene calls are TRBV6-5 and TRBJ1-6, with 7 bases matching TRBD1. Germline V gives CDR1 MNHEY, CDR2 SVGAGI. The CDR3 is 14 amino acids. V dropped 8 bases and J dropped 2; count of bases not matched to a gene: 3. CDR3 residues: CASRQGPYNSPLHF. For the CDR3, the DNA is TGTGCCAGCCGACAGGGCCCCTATAATTCACCCCTCCACTTT.

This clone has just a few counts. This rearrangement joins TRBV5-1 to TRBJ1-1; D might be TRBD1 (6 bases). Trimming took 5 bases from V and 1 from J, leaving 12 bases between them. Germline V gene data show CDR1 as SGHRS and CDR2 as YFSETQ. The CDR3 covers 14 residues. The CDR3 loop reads CASRIQGPNTEAFF. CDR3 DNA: TGCGCCAGCAGGATTCAGGGGCCGAACACTGAAGCTTTCTTT.

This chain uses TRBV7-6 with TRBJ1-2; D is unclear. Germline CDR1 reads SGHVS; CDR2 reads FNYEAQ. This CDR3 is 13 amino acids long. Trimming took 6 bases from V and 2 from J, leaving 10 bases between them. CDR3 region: CASSPGLNYGYTF. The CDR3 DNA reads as TGTGCCAGCAGTCCAGGCTTAAACTATGGCTACACCTTC.

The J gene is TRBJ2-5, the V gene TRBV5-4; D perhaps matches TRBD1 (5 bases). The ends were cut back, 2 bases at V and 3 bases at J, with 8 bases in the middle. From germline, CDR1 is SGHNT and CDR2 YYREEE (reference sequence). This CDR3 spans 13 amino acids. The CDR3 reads CASSLGAKETQYF. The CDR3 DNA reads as TGTGCCAGCAGCTTAGGGGCAAAAGAGACCCAGTACTTC.

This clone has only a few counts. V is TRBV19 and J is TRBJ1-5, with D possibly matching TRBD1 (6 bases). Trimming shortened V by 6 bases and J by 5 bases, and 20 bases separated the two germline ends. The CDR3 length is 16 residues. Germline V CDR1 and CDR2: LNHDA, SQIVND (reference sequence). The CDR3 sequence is CASRRGTGRGYQPQHF. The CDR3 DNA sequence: TGTGCCAGTAGGAGGGGGACCGGAAGGGGGTATCAGCCCCAGCATTTT.

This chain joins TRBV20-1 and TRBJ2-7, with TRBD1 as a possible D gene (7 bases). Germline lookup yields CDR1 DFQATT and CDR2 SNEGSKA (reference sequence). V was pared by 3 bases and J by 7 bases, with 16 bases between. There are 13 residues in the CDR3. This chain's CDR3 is CSASQGGLQEQYF. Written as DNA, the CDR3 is TGCAGTGCTAGTCAGGGGGGTCTTCAAGAGCAGTACTTC.

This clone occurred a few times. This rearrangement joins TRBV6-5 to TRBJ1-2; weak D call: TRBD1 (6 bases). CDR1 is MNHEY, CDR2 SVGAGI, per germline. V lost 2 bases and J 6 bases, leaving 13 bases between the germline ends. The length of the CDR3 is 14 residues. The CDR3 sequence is CASSYGGGRDGYTF. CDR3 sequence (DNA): TGTGCCAGCAGTTACGGGGGGGGCAGGGATGGCTACACCTTC.

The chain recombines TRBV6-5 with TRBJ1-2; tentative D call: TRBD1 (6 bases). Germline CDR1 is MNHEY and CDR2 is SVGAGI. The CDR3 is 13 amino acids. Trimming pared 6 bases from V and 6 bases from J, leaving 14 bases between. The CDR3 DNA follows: TGTGCCAGCAGGTCCGGGACACCGGATGGCTACACCTTC. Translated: CASRSGTPDGYTF.

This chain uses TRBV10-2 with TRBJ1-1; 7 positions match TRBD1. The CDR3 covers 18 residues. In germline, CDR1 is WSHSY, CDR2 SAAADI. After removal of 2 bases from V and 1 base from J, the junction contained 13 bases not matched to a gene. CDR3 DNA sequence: TGCGCCAGCAGTGAGCCGTGGACAGGAAGAGGGACGAACACTGAAGCTTTCTTT. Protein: CASSEPWTGRGTNTEAFF.

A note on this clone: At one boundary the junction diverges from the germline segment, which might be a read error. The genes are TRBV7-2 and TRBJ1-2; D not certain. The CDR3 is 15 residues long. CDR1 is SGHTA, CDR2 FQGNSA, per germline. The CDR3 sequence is CASSLGGALTMATAF. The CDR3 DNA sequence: TGTGCCAGCAGCTTAGGAGGAGCACTAACTATGGCTACGGCCTTC.

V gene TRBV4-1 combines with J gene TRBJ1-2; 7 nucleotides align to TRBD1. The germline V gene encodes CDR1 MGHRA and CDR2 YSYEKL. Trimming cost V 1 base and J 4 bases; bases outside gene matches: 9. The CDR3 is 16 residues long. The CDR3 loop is CASSQAPQGVGYGYTF. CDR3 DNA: TGCGCCAGCAGCCAAGCCCCCCAGGGGGTTGGCTATGGCTACACCTTC.

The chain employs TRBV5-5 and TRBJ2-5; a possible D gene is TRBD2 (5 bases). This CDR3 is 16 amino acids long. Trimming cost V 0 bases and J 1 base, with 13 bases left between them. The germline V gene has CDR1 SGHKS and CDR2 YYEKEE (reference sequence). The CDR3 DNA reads TGTGCCAGCAGCTTGGGAAGTCTAGCCCTCCAAGAGACCCAGTACTTC. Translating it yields CASSLGSLALQETQYF. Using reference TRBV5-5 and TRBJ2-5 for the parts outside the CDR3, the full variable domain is DAGVTQSPTHLIKTRGQQVTLRCSPISGHKSVSWYQQVLGQGPQFIFQYYEKEERGRGNFPDRFSARQFPNYSSELNVNALLLGDSALYLCASSLGSLALQETQYFGPGTRLLVL.